This T cell receptor (beta chain) is from a study of T cells in Graves' hyperthyroidism and ophthalmopathy (dated by TCRdb to between 2018 and 2021). Regarding the research as a whole: Peripheral blood samples were taken at initial diagnosis, before any treatment was given. To identify TCR V-J signatures that set the groups apart, the researchers used a discovery cohort of about a hundred patients, made up of fewer than 50 with Graves' ophthalmopathy and about 55 with stable Graves' hyperthyroidism. Prospective prediction of ophthalmopathy was tested in an independent validation cohort consisting of some 19 hyperthyroidism patients and approximately 16 patients who later progressed to ophthalmopathy. The roughly 94 discovery patients were randomly divided into training and test sets at a 7:3 ratio. In six Graves' hyperthyroidism patients, the study also compared T-cell repertoires from thyroid tissue with T-cell repertoires from blood. After sampling, hyperthyroidism patients received methimazole starting at 30 mg daily, and ophthalmopathy patients received high-dose intravenous methylprednisolone. The paper describes TCR Vbeta CDR3 sequencing of 140 or so peripheral blood samples, made up of roughly 40 ophthalmopathy patients, around 78 hyperthyroidism patients and 17 progressor patients. Broader findings and caveats from the paper: A 13 V-J signature model separated ophthalmopathy from stable hyperthyroidism, with roughly 88% sensitivity and 81% to 82% specificity in cross-validation and 80%/75% in testing. Most expanded thyroid clonotypes (frequency above 0.001) were also found in blood, which suggests that blood repertoires may mirror thyroid immune responses. In validation, the model predicted progression to ophthalmopathy a median of about 6.5 months before onset, with around 70% sensitivity and nearly 75% specificity. No statistical method was used to fix the sample size in advance, and group allocation was not hidden from the investigators.

Graves' hyperthyroidism was defined as stable when no progression to ophthalmopathy occurred over 18 months of follow-up. The hyperthyroidism patients were between 18 and 65 years old and newly diagnosed, with a disease duration of less than 2 months. Patients with uncontrolled infections, other autoimmune diseases, pregnancy or lactation were excluded. Diagnoses relied on clinical symptoms, serum thyroxine and TRAb, thyroid ultrasound and orbital computed tomography. PBMCs were isolated from roughly 10 ml of fresh peripheral blood by Ficoll-Paque density gradient centrifugation. Trizol reagent was used to extract total RNA, and RNA quality was then checked on an Agilent 2100 Bioanalyzer. This clonotype appeared many times. Its antigen remains unidentified. No quality values exist for individual bases; no much larger clone is one base distant. From cysteine to phenylalanine, the CDR3 is 12 amino acids long. Kept here is only the CDR3 DNA, which spans 36 bases and is read in frame from base 1. In the germline V gene (reference sequence), CDR1 corresponds to MNHEY and CDR2 to SMNVEV. V and J lose 5 bases and 1 base, and a span of 6 bases separates them.

TCR beta CDR3 regions were amplified from RNA transcripts. The first round of RT-PCR for the TCR CDR3 was performed with the HTBI primer set and the Qiagen OneStep RT-PCR kit. A second multiplex PCR round built the libraries, followed by size selection and purification. Paired-end sequencing of the libraries was performed with 100 bp reads on an Illumina HiSeq2000. Per the authors' processing: SOAPnuke was used to process the raw data, throwing out any read that contained adapters or uncalled bases, had a mean Phred below 15, or lacked an exact constant-primer or identifier match. COPE v1.2.5 was used to merge high-quality paired reads, and clonotypes were defined as unique nucleotide sequences. MiTCR v1.1 was used to align the clonotypes against IMGT TRBV, TRBD and TRBJ reference segments. The analysis included only V-J combinations with a frequency above 0.0001, which together covered 98% to 99.2% of the repertoires. A TCS score was defined as the ratio between F50 (clonal expansion) and ExV (chaos), using BLOSUM62-based TCRdist between CDR3 peptides within each V-J. Welch's t-statistics and random forest reduced around 510 V-J features to 13, which were used in a naive Bayes classifier (R e1071). TCRdb took the public reads, trimmed them with fastp at Q25, ran MiXCR for clone calling and kept in-frame beta chains. Each CDR3 protein gets just one entry, which takes the most common genes and DNA from the rows behind it. None of the V and J calls come from the authors' own analysis; TCRdb made them. The sample data list about 560,000 distinct CDR3 sequences, and more than 15% of these were observed just once. Around 6.6% of the sample is taken by the ten largest.

The sequenced material came from blood. This receptor was identified in a woman aged 25 to 39 with Graves' hyperthyroidism. The chain joins TRBV27 to TRBJ2-7; no D gene can be assigned with confidence. The nucleotides are TGTGCCAGCAGTCTACCATCCTACGAGCAGTACTTC. Its translation is CASSLPSYEQYF.